This T cell receptor beta chain was profiled in a study of blood T cells in healthy people across ages. Study results and caveats: Older age coincided with a roughly linear decline in TCR beta diversity per million T cells. The lack of PBMC sorting stopped any conclusive naive versus antigen-experienced comparison.

The use of a sample-barcoded 5' primer and a J-beta primer mix characterized a second PCR of roughly 6 to 11 cycles. TCRdb processed the 5' RACE reads anew with MiXCR; each CDR3 protein has one entry. The sample lists roughly 790,000 distinct CDR3 sequences; around 46% were seen once. The table lists this clonotype with a few counts. Its antigen remains unidentified. The CDR3 consists of 14 residues. After removal of 3 bases from V and 3 bases from J, the junction contained 2 bases not matched to a gene. CDR1 and CDR2 from the germline V gene are DFQATT and SNEGSKA (reference sequence). This chain connects TRBV20-1 to TRBJ2-1, with 10 nucleotides matching TRBD1. The sequence derives from a woman in her sixties or seventies in good health. Input material: blood. The CDR3 DNA sequence: TGCAGTGCTAGGGGGACAGGGGTCTACAATGAGCAGTTCTTC. This encodes CSARGTGVYNEQFF.